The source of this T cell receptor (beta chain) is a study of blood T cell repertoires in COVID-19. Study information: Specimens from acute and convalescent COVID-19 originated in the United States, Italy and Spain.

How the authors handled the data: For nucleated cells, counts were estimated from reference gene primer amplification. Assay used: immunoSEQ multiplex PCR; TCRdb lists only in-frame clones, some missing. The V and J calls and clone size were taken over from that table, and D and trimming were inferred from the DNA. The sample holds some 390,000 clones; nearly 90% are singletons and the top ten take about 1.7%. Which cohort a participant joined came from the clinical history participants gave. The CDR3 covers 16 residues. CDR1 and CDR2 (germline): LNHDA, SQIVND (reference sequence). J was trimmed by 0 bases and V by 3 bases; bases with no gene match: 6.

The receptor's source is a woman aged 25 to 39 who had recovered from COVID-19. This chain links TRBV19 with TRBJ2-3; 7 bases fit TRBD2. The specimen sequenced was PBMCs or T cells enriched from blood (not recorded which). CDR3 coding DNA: TGTGCCAGTAGTATTTACAGCGGGGTTAGCACAGATACGCAGTATTTT. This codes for CASSIYSGVSTDTQYF.